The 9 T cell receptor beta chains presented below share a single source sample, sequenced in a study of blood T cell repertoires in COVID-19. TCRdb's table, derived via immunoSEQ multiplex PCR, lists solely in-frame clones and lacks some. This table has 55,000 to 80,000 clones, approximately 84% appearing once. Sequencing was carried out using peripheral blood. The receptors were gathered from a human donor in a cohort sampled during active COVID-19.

In DNA, the CDR3 is TGTGCCAGCGTCGGGGGTAGGGAGACCCAGTACTTC. Protein: CASVGGRETQYF. The chain has TRBV2 and TRBJ2-5; D is possibly TRBD2 (6 bases). V was clipped by 8 bases and J by 5 bases, with 12 bases between them. The CDR3 loop spans 12 amino acids. The germline V gene has CDR1 SNHLY and CDR2 FYNNEI.

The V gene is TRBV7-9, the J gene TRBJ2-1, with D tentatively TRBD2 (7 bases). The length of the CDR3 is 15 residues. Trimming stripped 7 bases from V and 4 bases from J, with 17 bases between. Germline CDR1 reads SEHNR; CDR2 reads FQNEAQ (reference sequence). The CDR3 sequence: CASTVGRGPYNEQFF. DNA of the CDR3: TGTGCCAGCACAGTCGGGCGGGGGCCATACAATGAGCAGTTCTTC. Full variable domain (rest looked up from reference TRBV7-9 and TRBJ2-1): DTGVSQNPRHKITKRGQNVTFRCDPISEHNRLYWYRQTLGQGPEFLTYFQNEAQLEKSRLLSDRFSAERPKGSFSTLEIQRTEQGDSAMYLCASTVGRGPYNEQFFGPGTRLTVL.

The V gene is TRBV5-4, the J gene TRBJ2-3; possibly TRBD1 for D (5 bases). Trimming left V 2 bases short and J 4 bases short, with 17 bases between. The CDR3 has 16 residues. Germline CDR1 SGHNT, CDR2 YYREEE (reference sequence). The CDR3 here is CASSFSVSQGADTQYF. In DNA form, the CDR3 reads TGTGCCAGCAGCTTTTCTGTGTCGCAGGGTGCAGATACGCAGTATTTT. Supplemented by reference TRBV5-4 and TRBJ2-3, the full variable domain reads ETGVTQSPTHLIKTRGQQVTLRCSSQSGHNTVSWYQQALGQGPQFIFQYYREEENGRGNFPPRFSGLQFPNYSSELNVNALELDDSALYLCASSFSVSQGADTQYFGPGTRLTVL.

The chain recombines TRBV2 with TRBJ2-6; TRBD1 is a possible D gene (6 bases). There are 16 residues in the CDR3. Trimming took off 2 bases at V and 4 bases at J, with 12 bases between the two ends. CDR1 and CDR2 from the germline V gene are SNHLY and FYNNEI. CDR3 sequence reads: CASSESVGAGANVLTF. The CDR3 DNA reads TGTGCCAGCAGTGAAAGTGTGGGGGCCGGGGCCAACGTCCTGACTTTC.

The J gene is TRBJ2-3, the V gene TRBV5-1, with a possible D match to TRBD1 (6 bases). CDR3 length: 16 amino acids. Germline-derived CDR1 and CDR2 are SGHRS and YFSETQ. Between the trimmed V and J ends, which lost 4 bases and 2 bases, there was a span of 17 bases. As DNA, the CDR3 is TGCGCCAGCAGCCGAGGTGACAGGCGGACCACAGATACGCAGTATTTT. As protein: CASSRGDRRTTDTQYF.

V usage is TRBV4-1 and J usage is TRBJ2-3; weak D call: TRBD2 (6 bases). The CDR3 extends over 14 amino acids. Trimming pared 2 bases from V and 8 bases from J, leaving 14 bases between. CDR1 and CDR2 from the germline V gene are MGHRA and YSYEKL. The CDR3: CASSQTTEGGTQYF. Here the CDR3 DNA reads TGCGCCAGCAGCCAAACGACCGAGGGAGGTACGCAGTATTTT.

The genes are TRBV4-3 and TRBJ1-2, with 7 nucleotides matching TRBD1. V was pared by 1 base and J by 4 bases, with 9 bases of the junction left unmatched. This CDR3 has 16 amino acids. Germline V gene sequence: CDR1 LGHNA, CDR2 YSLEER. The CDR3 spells CASSQGTGALGYGYTF. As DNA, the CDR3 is TGCGCCAGCAGCCAAGGAACAGGGGCTCTCGGCTATGGCTACACCTTC.

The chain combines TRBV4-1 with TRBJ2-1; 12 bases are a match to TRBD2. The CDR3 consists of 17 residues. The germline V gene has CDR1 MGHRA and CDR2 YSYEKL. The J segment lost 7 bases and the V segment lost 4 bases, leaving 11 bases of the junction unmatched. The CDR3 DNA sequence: TGCGCCAGCAGCCCAACGCTAGCGGGGGGGCCGAGGAATGAGCAGTTCTTC. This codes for CASSPTLAGGPRNEQFF.

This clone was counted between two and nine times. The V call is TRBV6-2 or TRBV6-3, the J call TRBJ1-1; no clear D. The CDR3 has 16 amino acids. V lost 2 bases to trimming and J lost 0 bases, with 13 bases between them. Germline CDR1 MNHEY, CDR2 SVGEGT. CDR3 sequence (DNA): TGTGCCAGCAGTTACAGGAGGAGAACCCTGAACACTGAAGCTTTCTTT. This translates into CASSYRRRTLNTEAFF.